The clone carrying this T cell receptor beta chain turned up a few times. Antigen unknown. These data originate in a study of Graves' ophthalmopathy and Graves' hyperthyroidism. Newly diagnosed hyperthyroidism donors, aged 18 to 65, duration under 2 months. Reliance was placed on clinical symptoms, serum thyroxine, TRAb, thyroid ultrasound and orbital computed tomography for diagnosis. Study outcomes and limitations: Sensitivity of roughly 88% and specificity of about 77% were achieved when a 13-signature model separated ophthalmopathy from stable hyperthyroidism. Detection in blood was also observed for most expanded thyroid clonotypes above 0.001 frequency.

Between the trimmed V and J ends, which lost 6 bases and 0 bases, there was a span of 8 bases. CDR3 size: 14 residues. The germline CDR1 and CDR2 sequences are MNHEY and SVGAGI. RNA transcripts were the source from which TCR beta CDR3 regions were amplified. Following a first-round RT-PCR that used HTBI primers, a second-round multiplex PCR was carried out. From the multiplex PCR reads, TCRdb called clonotypes with MiXCR, one entry per CDR3 protein. Of about 1.1 million distinct CDR3 sequences listed, approximately 35% are singletons. The sample consisted of peripheral blood or thyroid tissue (not recorded which). The J gene is TRBJ1-4, the V gene TRBV6-5; D remains ambiguous. The clonotype originates from an adult man with Graves' hyperthyroidism. CDR3 sequence reads: CASRTLATNEKLFF. The CDR3 nucleotides read TGTGCCAGCAGGACCCTTGCAACTAATGAAAAACTGTTTTTT.